These 21 T cell receptor beta chains came from one sample sequenced in a study of blood T cell repertoires in COVID-19. Assay used: immunoSEQ multiplex PCR; TCRdb lists only in-frame clones, some missing. The top ten clones hold 2.2% of a sample with over 300,000 clones, roughly 85% of them seen once. Sequenced: PBMCs or T cells enriched from blood (not recorded which). These TCRs come from a man aged 30 to 45 who had recovered from COVID-19.

V and J are TRBV4-2 and TRBJ2-1; the match to TRBD2 covers 11 bases. The CDR3 is 17 amino acids. Trimming took 4 bases from V and 7 from J; bases not matched to a gene: 12. The V gene's germline CDR1 is LGHNA and CDR2 YNFKEQ. The CDR3 nucleotides are TGTGCCAGCAGCCGCACTCATAGCGGGGGGGCTGGAAATGAGCAGTTCTTC. This codes for CASSRTHSGGAGNEQFF.

The genes are TRBV9 and TRBJ2-1, with TRBD2 matching 8 bases. The CDR3 covers 17 residues. V lost 0 bases to trimming and J lost 4 bases; unmatched junction nucleotides: 9. Germline values: CDR1 SGDLS, CDR2 YYNGEE. CDR3 in amino acids: CASSVGDGGGIYNEQFF. CDR3 DNA sequence: TGTGCCAGCAGCGTAGGGGATGGCGGGGGGATATACAATGAGCAGTTCTTC.

The rearrangement joins TRBV7-2 to TRBJ2-7, with TRBD1 identical over 8 bases. V shed 5 bases and J 0 bases; nucleotides not matched to a gene: 12. Germline V gene lookup returns CDR1 SGHTA and CDR2 FQGNSA. This CDR3 is built from 17 residues. The CDR3 loop is CASSPRPRTGSSYEQYF. DNA for the CDR3: TGTGCCAGCAGCCCCCGCCCCCGGACAGGGAGCTCCTACGAGCAGTACTTC. The full variable domain, in which reference TRBV7-2 and TRBJ2-7 provide the parts outside the CDR3, is GAGVSQSPSNKVTEKGKDVELRCDPISGHTALYWYRQSLGQGLEFLIYFQGNSAPDKSGLPSDRFSAERTGGSVSTLTIQRTQQEDSAVYLCASSPRPRTGSSYEQYFGPGTRLTVT.

CDR3: CASSLAGEQTEAFF. In nucleotides, the CDR3 is TGCGCCAGCAGCTTGGCCGGGGAACAGACTGAAGCTTTCTTT. The chain couples TRBV5-1 to TRBJ1-1; D gene unclear. CDR1 is SGHRS and CDR2 is YFSETQ in the germline V gene. The length of the CDR3 is 14 residues. V lost 0 bases and J 5 bases, leaving 11 bases between the germline ends.

This chain connects TRBV5-1 to TRBJ2-5; D is unresolved. This CDR3 has 14 amino acids. V lost 0 bases and J 1 base, leaving 7 bases between the germline ends. Germline V gives CDR1 SGHRS, CDR2 YFSETQ. This chain's CDR3 is CASSLAPPQETQYF. CDR3 nucleotide sequence: TGCGCCAGCAGCTTGGCCCCTCCCCAAGAGACCCAGTACTTC. Full variable domain (outside the CDR3, taken from reference TRBV5-1 and TRBJ2-5): KAGVTQTPRYLIKTRGQQVTLSCSPISGHRSVSWYQQTPGQGLQFLFEYFSETQRNKGNFPGRFSGRQFSNSRSEMNVSTLELGDSALYLCASSLAPPQETQYFGPGTRLLVL.

CDR3 loop: CASSFEGYSNQPQHF. The CDR3 nucleotides read TGTGCCAGCAGCTTTGAGGGTTATAGCAATCAGCCCCAGCATTTT. The chain has TRBV5-8 and TRBJ1-5; D unresolved. CDR3 length: 15 residues. V was clipped by 2 bases and J by 0 bases, with 9 bases between them. CDR1 is SGHTS, CDR2 YDEGEE, per germline.

The J gene is TRBJ2-3, the V gene TRBV6-1; 7 bases are a match to TRBD1. CDR1 and CDR2 from the germline V gene are MNHNS and SASEGT. The CDR3 is made up of 17 amino acids. V shed 2 bases, J shed 3 bases, and the junction held 11 bases outside the gene matches. In nucleotides, the CDR3 is TGTGCCAGCAGTGAAACCCAGACAGGGTTGACAACAGATACGCAGTATTTT. This translates into CASSETQTGLTTDTQYF.

The chain has TRBV6-5 and TRBJ2-3, with D maybe TRBD1 (6 bases). V was pared by 6 bases and J by 2 bases, with 9 bases between. Germline V gene lookup returns CDR1 MNHEY and CDR2 SVGAGI. The CDR3 consists of 13 residues. The CDR3 sequence: CASRDRLTDTQYF. For the CDR3, the DNA is TGTGCCAGCAGGGACAGACTCACAGATACGCAGTATTTT.

The chain is built from TRBV7-3 and TRBJ2-2, with unresolved D. The CDR3 has 13 amino acids. Trimming took off 1 base at V and 8 bases at J, with 8 bases between the two ends. Germline CDR1 is SGHTA and CDR2 is FQGTGA. In nucleotides, the CDR3 is TGTGCCAGCAGCTTAAACGCGGCGGGGGAGCTGTTTTTT. It codes for CASSLNAAGELFF.

This chain uses TRBV5-4 with TRBJ2-2, with D hard to call. V was pared by 2 bases and J by 1 base, with 6 bases between. CDR1 is SGHNT, CDR2 YYREEE, per germline (reference sequence). The CDR3 has 14 residues. The CDR3 DNA reads as TGTGCCAGCAGCTTTGCAGGGAACACCGGGGAGCTGTTTTTT. It translates to CASSFAGNTGELFF.

The gene calls are TRBV9 and TRBJ2-2, with D possibly matching TRBD1 (5 bases). Deletions cut 5 bases from V and 7 bases from J, with 12 bases between. Germline lookup yields CDR1 SGDLS and CDR2 YYNGEE. The CDR3 loop spans 13 amino acids. The CDR3: CASSLRDSGELFF. In nucleotides, the CDR3 is TGTGCCAGCAGTCTACGAGACAGCGGGGAGCTGTTTTTT.

The genes are TRBV3-1 (or the pseudogene TRBV3-2) and TRBJ2-6; 8 bases match TRBD1. The CDR3 extends over 17 amino acids. The germline V gene encodes CDR1 LGHDT and CDR2 YNNKEL (reference sequence). Trimming took 4 bases from V and 0 from J; bases not matched to a gene: 5. CDR3 coding DNA: TGTGCCAGCAGCCGAAGAACAGGGGGCTCTGGGGCCAACGTCCTGACTTTC. Protein sequence: CASSRRTGGSGANVLTF.

V usage is TRBV15 and J usage is TRBJ2-5; D is possibly TRBD1 (5 bases). Germline CDR1 LNHNV, CDR2 YYDKDF (reference sequence). The CDR3 covers 14 residues. Trimming pared 3 bases from V and 1 base from J, leaving 9 bases between. The DNA for the CDR3 is TGTGCCACCAGCAGTTACCAGGGCCAAGAGACCCAGTACTTC. It codes for CATSSYQGQETQYF.

This clone was picked up a small number of times. The CDR3 is CASSIGETYEQYF. The CDR3 DNA follows: TGTGCCAGTAGTATAGGGGAGACCTACGAGCAGTACTTC. V and J are TRBV19 and TRBJ2-7, with TRBD2 as a possible D gene (5 bases). This CDR3 contains 13 residues. Germline CDR1 is LNHDA and CDR2 is SQIVND (reference sequence). With 1 base removed from V and 2 bases from J, the gap between germline ends came to 6 bases. Full variable domain (missing parts from reference TRBV19 and TRBJ2-7): DGGITQSPKYLFRKEGQNVTLSCEQNLNHDAMYWYRQDPGQGLRLIYYSQIVNDFQKGDIAEGYSVSREKKESFPLTVTSAQKNPTAFYLCASSIGETYEQYFGPGTRLTVT.

The rearrangement joins TRBV18 to TRBJ1-2; 7 positions match TRBD1. The CDR3 has 17 residues. From germline, CDR1 is KGHSH and CDR2 LQKENI. V shed 5 bases, J shed 1 base, and the junction held 13 bases outside the gene matches. CDR3 amino acids: CASSKGTAPLLNYGYTF. CDR3 DNA: TGTGCCAGCTCAAAGGGGACAGCTCCGCTCCTTAACTATGGCTACACCTTC.

At least ten counts were recorded for this clone. The chain employs TRBV20-1 and TRBJ1-2; unclear D gene. Germline V gene lookup returns CDR1 DFQATT and CDR2 SNEGSKA (reference sequence). The V end lost 3 bases, the J end lost 8 bases, and 16 bases lay between the germline ends. This CDR3 has 13 amino acids. The CDR3 region has the DNA TGCAGTGCTAGTTTCTCGGGGAGTGGAGGCTACACCTTC. Its protein is CSASFSGSGGYTF.

The V and J genes are TRBV7-9 and TRBJ1-3, with a tentative D call TRBD1 (6 bases). The CDR3 length is 16 residues. Germline V lookup: CDR1 SEHNR, CDR2 FQNEAQ (reference sequence). V was clipped by 5 bases and J by 1 base, with 15 bases between them. CDR3 residues: CASSPGAGTSGNTIYF. The CDR3 DNA reads TGTGCCAGCAGCCCTGGCGCAGGGACATCTGGAAACACCATATATTTT. The full variable domain, in which reference TRBV7-9 and TRBJ1-3 provide the parts outside the CDR3, is DTGVSQNPRHKITKRGQNVTFRCDPISEHNRLYWYRQTLGQGPEFLTYFQNEAQLEKSRLLSDRFSAERPKGSFSTLEIQRTEQGDSAMYLCASSPGAGTSGNTIYFGEGSWLTVV.

This clone was picked up one time. The V gene is TRBV21-1, the J gene TRBJ2-7; the D segment call TRBD2 is taken from the table without a DNA check. TRBV21-1 is a pseudogene segment. There are 16 residues in the CDR3. The CDR3 spells CASSKLSGKVSYEQYF. The DNA of the CDR3 is TGTGCCAGCAGCAAATTGAGCGGGAAGGTCTCCTACGAGCAGTACTTC.

The J gene is TRBJ2-7, the V gene TRBV30, with D hard to call. CDR3 size: 15 residues. Looked up from germline, CDR1 is GTSNPN and CDR2 is SVGIG (reference sequence). The V end was cut by 0 bases, the J end by 0 bases, with 12 bases between. The CDR3 loop reads CAWSVPYRNSYEQYF. Written as DNA, the CDR3 is TGTGCCTGGAGTGTACCGTACAGAAACTCCTACGAGCAGTACTTC. The entire variable domain, with the rest obtained from reference TRBV30 and TRBJ2-7, is as follows: SQTIHQWPATLVQPVGSPLSLECTVEGTSNPNLYWYRQAAGRGLQLLFYSVGIGQISSEVPQNLSASRPQDRQFILSSKKLLLSDSGFYLCAWSVPYRNSYEQYFGPGTRLTVT.

The chain joins TRBV7-6 to TRBJ1-2, with D unresolved. V was shortened by 3 bases and J by 4 bases, with 6 bases between the two germline ends. CDR1 is SGHVS and CDR2 is FNYEAQ in the germline V gene. The CDR3 extends over 12 amino acids. The CDR3 loop is CASSFEGYGYTF. For the CDR3, the DNA is TGTGCCAGCAGCTTTGAGGGCTATGGCTACACCTTC.

The chain uses TRBV7-8 and TRBJ2-1; 11 bases are a match to TRBD1. The CDR3 has 17 residues. With 2 bases clipped from V and 6 bases from J, the junction kept 9 bases outside the gene matches. Germline CDR1 is SGHVS and CDR2 is FQNEAQ. DNA of the CDR3: TGTGCCAGCAGCTTACTGCGTGGACAGGGGGCGAGCAATGAGCAGTTCTTC. Its translation: CASSLLRGQGASNEQFF.